This T cell receptor beta chain was captured by sequencing in a study of shared clonotypes between healthy human individuals. This table comes from immunoSEQ multiplex PCR, and its TCRdb copy is limited to in-frame clones, with some not included. Altogether 740,000 or so clones are present, 55% to 85% being singletons, with the ten largest covering around 1.7%. Findings and limits, study-wide: Sharing of clonotypes among donors was expected to vary with sequencing depth. Clonotype sharing across several donors was observed for about 5.2% of naive CD4 clonotypes.

CDR1 and CDR2 (germline): SNHLY, FYNNEI. V lost 3 bases to trimming and J lost 7 bases, with 15 bases between them. The CDR3 has 14 residues. Concerning this clone: Antigen unknown. The sample holds other DNA sequences that translate to the same CDR3.

The rearrangement uses TRBV2 and TRBJ1-2; no firm D call. This sequence originates from a woman younger than 45 in good health. The sequencing input was memory CD4+ T cells sorted from blood. Noted subset: CD45RA-negative fraction. The CDR3 sequence is CASSELGGVGGYTF. The CDR3 nucleotides are TGTGCCAGCAGTGAGTTGGGAGGAGTTGGTGGCTACACCTTC.